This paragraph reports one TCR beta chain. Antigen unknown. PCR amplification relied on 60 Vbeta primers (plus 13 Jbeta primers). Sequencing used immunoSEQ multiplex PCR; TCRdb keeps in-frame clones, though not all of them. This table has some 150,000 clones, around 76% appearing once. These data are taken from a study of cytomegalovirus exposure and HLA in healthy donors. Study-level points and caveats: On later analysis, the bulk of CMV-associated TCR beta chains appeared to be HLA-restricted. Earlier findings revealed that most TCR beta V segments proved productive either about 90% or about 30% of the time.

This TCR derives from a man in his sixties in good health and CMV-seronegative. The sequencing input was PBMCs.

The CDR3 protein is CASRPQGASTYEQYF. The DNA of the CDR3 is TGCGCCAGCAGGCCACAGGGGGCTTCGACCTACGAGCAGTACTTC. The chain carries TRBV5-1 and TRBJ2-7, with 9 bases identical to TRBD1. Germline V gene sequence: CDR1 SGHRS, CDR2 YFSETQ. The CDR3 loop spans 15 amino acids. V shed 5 bases, J shed 2 bases, and the junction held 8 bases outside the gene matches.